The sequence of this T cell receptor (beta chain) was determined in a study of CD8 T cells in Susac syndrome (dated 2019 in TCRdb). Regarding the complete study: The study used repertoire sequencing to test whether antigen drove CD8+ T cell activation and differentiation in Susac syndrome. Clonality of the CD8+ T cell repertoire was compared between about a dozen healthy donors, 14 Susac syndrome patients and 15 or so multiple sclerosis patients.

Peripheral blood CD8+ and CD4+ T cells from healthy donors, Susac syndrome patients and multiple sclerosis patients were profiled by high-throughput TCR beta sequencing. The multiple sclerosis controls were treatment-naive patients who had stable or active relapsing-remitting disease and met the revised McDonald criteria. Bulk CD8+ and CD4+ T cells were purified by magnetic negative isolation, whereas CD8+ TEMRA cells were enriched by FACS. Blood was drawn into EDTA tubes, processed within 24 hours, and PBMCs were isolated by density gradient centrifugation. PBMCs intended for TCR sequencing were cryopreserved in liquid nitrogen and were subsequently thawed in a 37 degrees C water bath. The sorted or isolated CD4+, CD8+ and CD8+ TEMRA cells reached a purity of at least 90%. About this clonotype itself: What antigen it recognizes has not been identified. No base quality values were provided; no much bigger clone lies one nucleotide off.

V loses 6 bases at its end and J loses 5 bases; junction bases beyond the gene matches: 11. From the germline V gene, CDR1 is SQVTM and CDR2 is ANQGSEA. The CDR3 has 14 amino acids, counting the end cysteine and phenylalanine. The CDR3 DNA has 42 bases and is translated from base 1. RNA was extracted with the RNeasy kit and roughly 0.5 to 1 ug was reverse transcribed using random hexamers. TCR beta CDR3 regions were amplified with the immunoSEQ multiplex PCR assay covering 54 Vbeta and 13 Jbeta segments. PCR amplification bias was corrected using a synthetic template baseline for primer optimization and computational correction. On the authors' methods: Reads were annotated to V, D and J genes per IMGT and analyzed with immunoSEQ Analyzer, keeping only productive sequences. To calculate clonality, Shannon entropy was normalized by log2 of the number of productive unique sequences and then subtracted from one. Public and private clones were assessed among the 100 most prevalent clones of each patient and control. Susac-specific clones were defined as absent from healthy and MS cohorts, around 1,000 published viral clones and other ImmuneACCESS disease sequences. TCRdb trimmed public reads at Q25 via fastp, called clones via MiXCR and kept in-frame beta chains. Each record represents a unique CDR3 protein, reported with the most common genes and DNA among its rows. In this record, the V and J calls reflect TCRdb's handling and not the investigators' own analysis. The sample table lists 150,000 to 200,000 distinct CDR3 sequences, about 95% of them with a count of one. The ten largest make up 0.15% to 0.2% of the sample.

Study-wide findings and limitations: The number of individuals in the TCR sequencing and HLA analysis was recognized as being relatively small.

The receptor chain draws on TRBV29-1 and TRBJ1-1; 8 bases in between match TRBD1. The receptor was isolated from a human donor with multiple sclerosis. Sample: CD8+ T cells from PBMCs. The sequenced DNA is TGCAGCGTCCTTGGGTCAACAGGGGGGACTGAAGCTTTCTTT. This translates into CSVLGSTGGTEAFF.